The present entry profiles one TCR beta chain with its context. The antigen is undetermined. This sample was included in a study of T cell responses to AZD1222 COVID-19 vaccine. Study-wide points: Nearly half of spike-specific TCRs reportedly go after variant regions that carry no mutations.

TCRdb keeps only in-frame clones here, not all; method: immunoSEQ multiplex PCR. In the table there are about 120,000 clones, about 87% of which are singletons. The junction had 11 bases not matched to a gene; V was cut back by 1 base and J by 2 bases. The CDR3 totals 17 residues. From germline, CDR1 is SGHTA and CDR2 FQGTGA. This chain joins TRBV7-3 and TRBJ2-7; TRBD1 agrees at 7 bases. Sequenced here: peripheral blood, sampled on day 0 of AZD1222 vaccination. This clonotype was sampled from an adult in good health. In nucleotides, the CDR3 is TGTGCCAGCAGCTTAAGGGGAAGGGAGACAGGGCCCTACGAGCAGTACTTC. Protein sequence: CASSLRGRETGPYEQYF. Complete variable domain (other parts from reference TRBV7-3 and TRBJ2-7): GAGVSQTPSNKVTEKGKYVELRCDPISGHTALYWYRQSLGQGPEFLIYFQGTGAADDSGLPNDRFFAVRPEGSVSTLKIQRTERGDSAVYLCASSLRGRETGPYEQYFGPGTRLTVT.